This entry features one T cell receptor (beta chain) sequence. Its matching antigen is unknown. This sample was taken from a study of radiotherapy plus CTLA-4 blockade in lung cancer. Study-level background: Objective responses were documented in roughly 20% of patients, with disease control in about 28%.

Using immunoSEQ multiplex PCR, the repertoire was profiled, and TCRdb retains in-frame clones only, with some absent. The table has tens of thousands of clones, approximately 77% seen once. Receiving focal radiation plus CTLA-4 blockade with ipilimumab were patients who had chemo-refractory metastatic non-small-cell lung cancer. The V gene's germline CDR1 is MNHNS and CDR2 SASEGT. This CDR3 has 14 amino acids. V shed 5 bases and J shed 4 bases, with 11 bases lying between them. Findings and limits, study-wide: TCR clones from tumors expanded in blood after radiotherapy plus ipilimumab.

The chain couples TRBV6-1 to TRBJ1-4; maybe TRBD1 (6 bases). The source was peripheral blood, collected from a patient treated with radiotherapy plus ipilimumab. This TCR derives from a human donor with non-small cell lung cancer that progressed on radiotherapy plus ipilimumab. In DNA form, the CDR3 reads TGTGCCAGCAGTCTAGGACAGTATAATGAAAAACTGTTTTTT. It encodes CASSLGQYNEKLFF.